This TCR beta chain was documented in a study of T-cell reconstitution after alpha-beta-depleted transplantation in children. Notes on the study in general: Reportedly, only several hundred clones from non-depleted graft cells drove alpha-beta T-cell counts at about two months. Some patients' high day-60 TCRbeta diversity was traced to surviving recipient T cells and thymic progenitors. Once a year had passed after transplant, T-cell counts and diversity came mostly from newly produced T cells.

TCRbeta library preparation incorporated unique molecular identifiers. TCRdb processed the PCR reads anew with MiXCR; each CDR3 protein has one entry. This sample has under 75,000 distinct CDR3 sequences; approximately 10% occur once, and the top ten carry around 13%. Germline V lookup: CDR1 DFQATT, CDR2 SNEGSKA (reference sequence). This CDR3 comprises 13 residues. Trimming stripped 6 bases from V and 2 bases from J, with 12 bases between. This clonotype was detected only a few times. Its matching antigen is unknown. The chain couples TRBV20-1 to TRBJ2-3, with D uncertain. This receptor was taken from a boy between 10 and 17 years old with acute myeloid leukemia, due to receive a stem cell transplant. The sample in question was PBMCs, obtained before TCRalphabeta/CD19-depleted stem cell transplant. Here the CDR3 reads CSAGGDPTDTQYF. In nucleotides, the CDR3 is TGCAGTGCCGGCGGCGACCCCACAGATACGCAGTATTTT.